Listed below are T cell receptor beta chains from one sample, sequenced in a study of cytomegalovirus exposure and HLA in healthy donors. Repertoires were generated with immunoSEQ multiplex PCR, while TCRdb's copy carries only in-frame clones and drops some. Of approximately 77,000 clones listed, roughly 82% are singletons. Source material: PBMCs. Receptor source: a male donor in good health and CMV-seropositive. Each CDR3 is given with its conserved first and last residue.

>TRBV6-5|14|TRBJ1-2
CASSYWGGTYGYTF
>TRBV5-1|15|TRBJ2-2
CASSVLYNPTGELFF
>TRBV7-2|15|TRBJ1-1
CASSLDGEVNTEAFF
>TRBV19|16|TRBJ2-2
CASSATSGSRTGELFF
>TRBV5-4|15|TRBJ2-7
CASSEGGSFAYEQYF
>TRBV5-1|16|TRBJ1-1
CASSLVAGTGATEAFF
>TRBV20-1|11|TRBJ1-2
CSAPDRGGYTF
>TRBV7-9|15|TRBJ1-1
CASSSYRGRETEAFF
>TRBV15|12|TRBJ2-7
CATSQGGYEQYF
>TRBV30|12|TRBJ2-3
CARAGMADTQYF
>TRBV7-9|15|TRBJ1-1
CASSPGSGSNTEAFF
>TRBV7-9|14|TRBJ2-7
CASSNRQGRYEQYF
>TRBV2|12|TRBJ1-4
CASLREDEKLFF
>TRBV19|16|TRBJ2-2
CASLPRAQKNTGELFF
>TRBV28|15|TRBJ1-4
CASSLPQATNEKLFF
>TRBV27|14|TRBJ2-7
CASSDGLATYEQYF
>TRBV25-1|15|TRBJ1-2
CAIHLGTGDNYGYTF
>TRBV5-1|17|TRBJ2-2
CASRDRDRGGSTGELFF
>TRBV30|13|TRBJ2-5
CAWGRLVQETQYF
>TRBV5-1|14|TRBJ2-3
CASSQGLVIDTQYF
>TRBV6-1|14|TRBJ2-5
CASSHSGGPETQYF
>TRBV7-2|16|TRBJ1-4
CASSLGRSWESEKLFF
>TRBV5-1|16|TRBJ2-1
CASSVGDRGSRNEQFF
>TRBV4-2|13|TRBJ2-1
CASSPDTYNEQFF
>TRBV19|16|TRBJ2-1
CASSTRLAGGGDEQFF
>TRBV19|17|TRBJ1-2
CASSSSGETPIRYGYTF